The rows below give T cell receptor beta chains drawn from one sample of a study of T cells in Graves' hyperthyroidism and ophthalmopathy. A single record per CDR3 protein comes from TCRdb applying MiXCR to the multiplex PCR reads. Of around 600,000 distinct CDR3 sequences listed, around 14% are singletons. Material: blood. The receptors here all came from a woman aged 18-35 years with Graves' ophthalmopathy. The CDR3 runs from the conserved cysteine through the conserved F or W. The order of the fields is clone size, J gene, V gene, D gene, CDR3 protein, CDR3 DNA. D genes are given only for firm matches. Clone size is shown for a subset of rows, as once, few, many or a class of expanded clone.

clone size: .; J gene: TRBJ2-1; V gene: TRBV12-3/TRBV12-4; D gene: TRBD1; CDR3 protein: CASSLATGGYLNEQFF; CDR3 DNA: TGTGCCAGCAGTTTGGCGACAGGGGGTTATTTGAATGAGCAGTTCTTC
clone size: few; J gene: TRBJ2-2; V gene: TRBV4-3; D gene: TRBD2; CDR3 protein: CASSQAGLAGDGTGELFF; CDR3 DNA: TGCGCCAGCAGCCAAGCCGGACTAGCGGGAGATGGCACCGGGGAGCTGTTTTTT
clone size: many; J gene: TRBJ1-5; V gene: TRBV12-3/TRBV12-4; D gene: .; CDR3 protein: CASSLNRNQPQHF; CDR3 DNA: TGTGCCAGCAGTTTAAATCGCAATCAGCCCCAGCATTTT
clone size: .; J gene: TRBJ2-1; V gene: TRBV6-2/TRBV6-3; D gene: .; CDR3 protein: CASSYGQPYNEQFF; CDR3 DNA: TGTGCCAGCAGTTACGGACAGCCGTACAATGAGCAGTTCTTC
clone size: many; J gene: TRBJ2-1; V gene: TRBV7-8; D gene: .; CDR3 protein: CASSLTSRYNEQFF; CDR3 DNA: TGTGCCAGCAGCTTAACTAGCCGCTACAATGAGCAGTTCTTC
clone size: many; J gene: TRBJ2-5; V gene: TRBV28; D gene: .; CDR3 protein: CASSSRLRQETQYF; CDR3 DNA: TGTGCCAGCAGTTCGAGACTCCGCCAAGAGACCCAGTACTTC
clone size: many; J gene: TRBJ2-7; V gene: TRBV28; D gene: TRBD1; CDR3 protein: CATSAGGSYEQYF; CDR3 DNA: TGTGCCACCTCGGCAGGGGGCTCCTACGAGCAGTACTTC
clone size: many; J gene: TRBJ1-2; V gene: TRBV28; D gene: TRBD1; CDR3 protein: CASSLDRGQQGGYTF; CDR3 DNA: TGTGCCAGCAGTTTGGACAGGGGCCAACAGGGAGGCTACACCTTC
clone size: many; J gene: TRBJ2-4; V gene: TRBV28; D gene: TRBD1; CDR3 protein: CASSVPGQGANIQYF; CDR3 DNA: TGTGCCAGCAGCGTACCGGGACAGGGGGCAAACATTCAGTACTTC
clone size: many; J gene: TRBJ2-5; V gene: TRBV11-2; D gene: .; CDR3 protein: CASSSYLDRQETQYF; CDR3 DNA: TGTGCCAGCAGCTCTTACCTCGACAGGCAAGAGACCCAGTACTTC
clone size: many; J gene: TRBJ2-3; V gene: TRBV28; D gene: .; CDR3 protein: CASRNSIPTDTQYF; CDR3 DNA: TGTGCCAGCAGAAACAGTATCCCCACAGATACGCAGTATTTT
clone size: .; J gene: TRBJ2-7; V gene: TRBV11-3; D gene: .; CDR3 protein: CASSPLAGSTYGQYF; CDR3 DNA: TGTGCCAGCAGCCCGCTCGCGGGAAGTACTTACGGGCAGTACTTC
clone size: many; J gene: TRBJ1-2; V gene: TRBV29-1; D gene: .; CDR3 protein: CSVERGIDGYTF; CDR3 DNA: TGCAGCGTTGAGCGGGGGATCGACGGCTACACCTTC
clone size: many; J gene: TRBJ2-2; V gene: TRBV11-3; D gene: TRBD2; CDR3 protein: CASSHGSGGDTGELFF; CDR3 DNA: TGTGCCAGCAGCCACGGATCGGGAGGGGACACCGGGGAGCTGTTTTTT
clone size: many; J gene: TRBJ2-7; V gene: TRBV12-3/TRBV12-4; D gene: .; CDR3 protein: CASSAQAGTDYEQYF; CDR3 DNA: TGTGCCAGCAGTGCCCAGGCCGGGACGGACTACGAGCAGTACTTC
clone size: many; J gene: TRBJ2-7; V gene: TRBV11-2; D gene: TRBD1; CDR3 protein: CASSLDRGIGEQYF; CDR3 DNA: TGTGCCAGCAGCCTGGACAGGGGGATTGGGGAGCAGTACTTC
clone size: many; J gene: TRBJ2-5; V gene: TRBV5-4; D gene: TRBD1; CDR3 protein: CASRTDRGQETQYF; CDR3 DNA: TGTGCCAGCAGAACGGACAGGGGGCAAGAGACCCAGTACTTC
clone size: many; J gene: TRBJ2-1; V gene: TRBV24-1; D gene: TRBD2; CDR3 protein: CATSDLTLAGETNEQFF; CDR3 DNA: TGTGCCACCAGTGATTTGACACTAGCGGGAGAGACCAATGAGCAGTTCTTC
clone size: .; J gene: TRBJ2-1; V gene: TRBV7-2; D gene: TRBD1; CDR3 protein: CASSAGTVNYNEQFF; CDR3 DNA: TGTGCCAGCAGCGCCGGGACAGTTAATTACAATGAGCAGTTCTTC
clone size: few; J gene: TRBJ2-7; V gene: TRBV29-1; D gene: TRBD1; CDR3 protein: CSSRTGENEQYF; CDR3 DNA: TGCAGCAGCAGGACAGGGGAAAACGAGCAGTACTTC
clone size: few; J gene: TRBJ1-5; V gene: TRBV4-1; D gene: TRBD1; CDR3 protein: CASSHTGASNQPQHF; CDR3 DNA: TGCGCCAGCAGCCACACAGGGGCGAGCAATCAGCCCCAGCATTTT
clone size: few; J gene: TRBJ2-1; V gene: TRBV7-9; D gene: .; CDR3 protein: CASSGARSSYNEQFF; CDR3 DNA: TGTGCCAGCAGCGGGGCCCGAAGCTCCTACAATGAGCAGTTCTTC
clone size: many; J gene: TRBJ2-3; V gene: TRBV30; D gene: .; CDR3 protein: CAWSNGADLTDTQYF; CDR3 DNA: TGTGCCTGGAGTAACGGGGCGGACCTCACAGATACGCAGTATTTT
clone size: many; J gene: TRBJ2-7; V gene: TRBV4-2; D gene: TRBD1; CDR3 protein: CASSQEAQGAGYEQYF; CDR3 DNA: TGTGCCAGCAGCCAAGAAGCGCAGGGGGCAGGCTACGAGCAGTACTTC
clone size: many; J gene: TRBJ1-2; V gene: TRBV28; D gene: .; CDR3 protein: CASSSPLGSFGGYTF; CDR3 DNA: TGTGCCAGCAGTTCGCCCTTAGGGTCCTTTGGAGGCTACACCTTC
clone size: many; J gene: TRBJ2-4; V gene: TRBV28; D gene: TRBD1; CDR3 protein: CASSLTALRTGAKNIQYF; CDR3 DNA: TGTGCCAGCAGTCTCACCGCCCTGAGGACAGGGGCCAAAAACATTCAGTACTTC
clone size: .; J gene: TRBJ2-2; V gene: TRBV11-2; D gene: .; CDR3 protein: CVSFPGPEVGELFF; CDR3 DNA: TGTGTCAGCTTCCCGGGACCCGAGGTCGGGGAGCTGTTTTTT
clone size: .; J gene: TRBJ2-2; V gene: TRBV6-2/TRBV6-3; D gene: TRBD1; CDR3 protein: CASSPRRDRGPHTGELFF; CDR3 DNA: TGTGCCAGCTCACCTCGACGGGACAGGGGCCCTCACACCGGGGAGCTGTTTTTT
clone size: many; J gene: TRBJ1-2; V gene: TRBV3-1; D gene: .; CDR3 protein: CASSQTHARGDYGYTF; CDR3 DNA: TGTGCCAGCAGCCAAACCCATGCGAGGGGGGACTATGGCTACACCTTC
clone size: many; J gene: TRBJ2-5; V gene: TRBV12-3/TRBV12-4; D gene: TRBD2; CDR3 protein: CASSLTFTYSKTSGRARRQETQYF; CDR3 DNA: TGTGCCAGCAGTTTAACCTTCACATATTCCAAAACTAGCGGGAGGGCCAGAAGACAAGAGACCCAGTACTTC
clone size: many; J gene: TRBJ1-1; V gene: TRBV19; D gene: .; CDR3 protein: CASSTRRGSATEAFF; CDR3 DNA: TGTGCCAGTAGTACCCGACGGGGGTCAGCCACTGAAGCTTTCTTT
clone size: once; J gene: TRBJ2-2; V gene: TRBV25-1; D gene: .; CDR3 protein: CASSESGTATGELLF; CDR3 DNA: TGTGCCAGCAGTGAGTCCGGGACGGCCACCGGGGAGCTGCTTTTT
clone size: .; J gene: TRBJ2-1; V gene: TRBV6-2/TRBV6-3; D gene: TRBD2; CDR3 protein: CASSDGLAKYNEQFF; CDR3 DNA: TGTGCCAGCAGTGACGGACTAGCCAAATACAATGAGCAGTTCTTC
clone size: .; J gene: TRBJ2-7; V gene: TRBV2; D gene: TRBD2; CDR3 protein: CASSETSGPRSYEQYF; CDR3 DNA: TGTGCCAGCAGTGAGACTAGCGGCCCGAGGTCCTACGAGCAGTACTTC
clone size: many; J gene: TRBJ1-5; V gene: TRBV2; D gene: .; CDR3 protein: CASAVQARAAQHF; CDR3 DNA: TGTGCCAGCGCGGTCCAGGCGCGCGCGGCCCAGCATTTT
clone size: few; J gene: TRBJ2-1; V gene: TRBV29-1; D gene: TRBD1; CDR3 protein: CSVTGQVNEQFF; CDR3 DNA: TGCAGCGTTACAGGACAGGTCAATGAGCAGTTCTTC
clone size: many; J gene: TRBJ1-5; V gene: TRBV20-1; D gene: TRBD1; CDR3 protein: CSAINRWVQGAGQPQHF; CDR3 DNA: TGCAGTGCTATTAATCGATGGGTACAGGGGGCAGGGCAGCCCCAGCATTTT
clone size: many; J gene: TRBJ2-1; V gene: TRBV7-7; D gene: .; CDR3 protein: CASTLGPGSYNEQFF; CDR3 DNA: TGTGCTAGTACCCTAGGACCCGGGAGTTACAATGAGCAGTTCTTC